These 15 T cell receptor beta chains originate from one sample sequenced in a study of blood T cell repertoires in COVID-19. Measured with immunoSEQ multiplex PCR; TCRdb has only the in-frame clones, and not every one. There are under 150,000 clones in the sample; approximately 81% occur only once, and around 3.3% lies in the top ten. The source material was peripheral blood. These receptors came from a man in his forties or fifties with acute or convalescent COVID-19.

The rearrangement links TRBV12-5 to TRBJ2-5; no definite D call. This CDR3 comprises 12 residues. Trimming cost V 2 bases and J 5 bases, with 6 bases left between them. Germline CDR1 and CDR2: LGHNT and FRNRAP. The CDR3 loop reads CASGLTKETQYF. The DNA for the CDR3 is TGTGCTAGTGGTTTGACAAAGGAGACCCAGTACTTC.

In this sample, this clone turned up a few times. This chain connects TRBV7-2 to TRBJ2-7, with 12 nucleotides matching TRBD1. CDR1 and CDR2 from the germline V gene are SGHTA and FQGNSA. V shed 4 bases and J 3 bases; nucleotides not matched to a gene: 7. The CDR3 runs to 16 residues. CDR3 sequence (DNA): TGTGCCAGCAGCTCGGGTGGGACAGGGGGCATCTACGAGCAGTACTTC. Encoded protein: CASSSGGTGGIYEQYF. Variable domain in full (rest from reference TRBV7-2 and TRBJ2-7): GAGVSQSPSNKVTEKGKDVELRCDPISGHTALYWYRQSLGQGLEFLIYFQGNSAPDKSGLPSDRFSAERTGGSVSTLTIQRTQQEDSAVYLCASSSGGTGGIYEQYFGPGTRLTVT.

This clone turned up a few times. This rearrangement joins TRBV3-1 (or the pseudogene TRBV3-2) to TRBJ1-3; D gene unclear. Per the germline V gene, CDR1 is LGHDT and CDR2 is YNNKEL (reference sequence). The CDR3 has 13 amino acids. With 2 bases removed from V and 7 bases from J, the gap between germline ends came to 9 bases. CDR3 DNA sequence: TGTGCCAGCAGCCAATCACAGATGAACACCATATATTTT. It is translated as CASSQSQMNTIYF.

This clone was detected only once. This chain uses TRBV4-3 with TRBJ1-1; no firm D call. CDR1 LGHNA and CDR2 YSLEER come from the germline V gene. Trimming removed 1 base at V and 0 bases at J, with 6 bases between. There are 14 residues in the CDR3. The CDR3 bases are TGCGCCAGCAGCCAAGGACTCATGAACACTGAAGCTTTCTTT. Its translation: CASSQGLMNTEAFF.

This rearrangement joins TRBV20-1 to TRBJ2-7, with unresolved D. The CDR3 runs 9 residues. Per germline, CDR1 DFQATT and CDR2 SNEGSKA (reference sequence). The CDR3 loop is CSVSSEQYF. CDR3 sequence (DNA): TGCAGCGTCAGTTCCGAGCAGTACTTC.

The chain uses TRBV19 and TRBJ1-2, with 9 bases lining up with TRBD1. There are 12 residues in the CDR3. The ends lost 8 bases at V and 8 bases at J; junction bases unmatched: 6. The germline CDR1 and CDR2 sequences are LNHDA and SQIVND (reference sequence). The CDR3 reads CASDTGGRGYTF. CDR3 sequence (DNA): TGTGCCAGTGATACAGGGGGCAGGGGCTACACCTTC.

DNA for the CDR3: TGTGCCAGGGCCGGGAAGATCTACGAGCAGTACTTC. Its translation: CARAGKIYEQYF. The chain combines TRBV18 with TRBJ2-7, with D maybe TRBD2 (5 bases). Trimming took 9 bases from V and 3 from J, leaving 12 bases between them. CDR3 length: 12 amino acids. Germline assignment: CDR1 KGHSH and CDR2 LQKENI. Full variable domain (rest looked up from reference TRBV18 and TRBJ2-7): NAGVMQNPRHLVRRRGQEARLRCSPMKGHSHVYWYRQLPEEGLKFMVYLQKENIIDESGMPKERFSAEFPKEGPSILRIQQVVRGDSAAYFCARAGKIYEQYFGPGTRLTVT.

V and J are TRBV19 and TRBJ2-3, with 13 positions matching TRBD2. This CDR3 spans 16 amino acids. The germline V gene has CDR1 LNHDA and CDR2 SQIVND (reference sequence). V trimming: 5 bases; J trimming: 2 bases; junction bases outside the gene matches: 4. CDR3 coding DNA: TGTGCCAGTAGTCCCACTAGCGGGGGGGCCACAGATACGCAGTATTTT. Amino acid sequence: CASSPTSGGATDTQYF. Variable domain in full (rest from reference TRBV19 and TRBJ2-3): DGGITQSPKYLFRKEGQNVTLSCEQNLNHDAMYWYRQDPGQGLRLIYYSQIVNDFQKGDIAEGYSVSREKKESFPLTVTSAQKNPTAFYLCASSPTSGGATDTQYFGPGTRLTVL.

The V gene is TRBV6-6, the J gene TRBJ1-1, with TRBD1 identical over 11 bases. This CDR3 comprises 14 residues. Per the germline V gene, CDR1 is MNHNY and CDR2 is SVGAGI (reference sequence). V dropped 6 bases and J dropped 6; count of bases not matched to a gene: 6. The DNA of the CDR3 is TGTGCCAGCAGCGGACAGGGGGCACGATCTGAAGCTTTCTTT. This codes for CASSGQGARSEAFF.

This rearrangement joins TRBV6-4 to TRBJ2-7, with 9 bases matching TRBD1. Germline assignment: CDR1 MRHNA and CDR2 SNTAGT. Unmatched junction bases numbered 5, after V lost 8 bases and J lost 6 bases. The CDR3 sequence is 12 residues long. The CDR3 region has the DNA TGTGCCAGCCGGGACAGGGCAGGCGAGCAGTACTTC. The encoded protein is CASRDRAGEQYF.

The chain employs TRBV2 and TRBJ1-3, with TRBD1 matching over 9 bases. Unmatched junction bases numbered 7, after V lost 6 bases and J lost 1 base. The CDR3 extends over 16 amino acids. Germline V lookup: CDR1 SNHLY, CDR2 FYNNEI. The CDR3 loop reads CASSQVTGGSGNTIYF. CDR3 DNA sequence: TGTGCCAGCAGCCAAGTGACAGGGGGATCTGGAAACACCATATATTTT.

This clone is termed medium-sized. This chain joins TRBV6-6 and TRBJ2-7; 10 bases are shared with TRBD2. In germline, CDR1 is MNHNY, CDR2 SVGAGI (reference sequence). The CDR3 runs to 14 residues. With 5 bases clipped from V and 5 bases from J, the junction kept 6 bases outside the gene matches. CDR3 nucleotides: TGTGCCAGCAGTCCTAGCGGGGGAGGCAACGAGCAGTACTTC. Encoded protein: CASSPSGGGNEQYF.

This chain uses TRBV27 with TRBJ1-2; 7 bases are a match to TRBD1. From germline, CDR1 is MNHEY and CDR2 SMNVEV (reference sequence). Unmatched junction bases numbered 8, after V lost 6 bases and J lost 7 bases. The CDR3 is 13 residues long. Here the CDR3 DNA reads TGTGCCAGCAGCCTCGGACAGGCAGCTGGCTACACCTTC. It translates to CASSLGQAAGYTF.

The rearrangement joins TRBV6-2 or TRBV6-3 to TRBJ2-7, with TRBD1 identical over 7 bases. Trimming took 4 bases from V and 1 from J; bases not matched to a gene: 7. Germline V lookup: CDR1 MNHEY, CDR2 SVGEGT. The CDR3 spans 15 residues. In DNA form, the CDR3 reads TGTGCCAGCAGTTCCCTGACAGGGACATCCTACGAGCAGTACTTC. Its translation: CASSSLTGTSYEQYF.

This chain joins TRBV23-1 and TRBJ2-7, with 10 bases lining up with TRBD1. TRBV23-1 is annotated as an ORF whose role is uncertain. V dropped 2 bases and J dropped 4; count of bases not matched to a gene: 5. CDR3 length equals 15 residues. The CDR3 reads CASSQQGTGVYEQYF. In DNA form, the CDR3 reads TGCGCCAGCAGTCAACAAGGGACAGGGGTGTACGAGCAGTACTTC.